Here is one T cell receptor beta chain with its context. As yet, its antigen is unknown. The germline V and J ends were trimmed by 3 bases and 2 bases, with 11 bases remaining between them. Germline CDR1 DFQATT, CDR2 SNEGSKA (reference sequence). CDR3 length equals 14 residues. MiXCR, run by TCRdb on the reads, gives a single entry per CDR3 protein. The sample yields 740,000 or so distinct CDR3 sequences, roughly 35% seen once. These data belong to a study of T cell repertoires in cytomegalovirus infection. General observations from the study: The cumulative frequency of public TCR beta families identified carriers of CMV plus the relevant HLA.

Sequenced: PBMCs. This clonotype was sampled from a human donor in good health (CMV status not recorded). Some clones in this sample may be carry-over from other donors' samples. This chain connects TRBV20-1 to TRBJ2-4; TRBD2 is a possible D gene (5 bases). The CDR3 loop is CSASEGLTKNIQYF. The CDR3 region has the DNA TGCAGTGCTAGTGAGGGCCTCACCAAAAACATTCAGTACTTC.